This is a list of T cell receptor beta chains from one sample in a study of PD-1 blockade in classical Hodgkin lymphoma. The protocol was immunoSEQ multiplex PCR, while the TCRdb copy is restricted to in-frame clones and leaves out a portion. The table includes approximately 70,000 clones, more than 85% detected once. The input for sequencing was peripheral blood mononuclear cells (PBMCs), taken at baseline. Receptors originate from a human donor with classical Hodgkin lymphoma. Each CDR3 is given without its conserved first and last residue. The order of the fields is clone size, V gene, J gene, CDR3 length, CDR3 protein. Clone size is stated in some rows and not others, as once, few, many or a class when expanded.

abundance: -
v_gene: TRBV28
j_gene: TRBJ2-1
len: 14
CDR3aa: ASSFSYTAADNEQF

abundance: -
v_gene: TRBV15
j_gene: TRBJ1-6
len: 12
CDR3aa: ATSSDSHNSPLH

abundance: -
v_gene: TRBV7-9
j_gene: TRBJ2-5
len: 12
CDR3aa: ASSLAGLAETQY

abundance: -
v_gene: TRBV30
j_gene: TRBJ1-4
len: 12
CDR3aa: AWSVGPGGEKLF

abundance: -
v_gene: TRBV5-6
j_gene: TRBJ1-6
len: 17
CDR3aa: ASSLQTGGVASYNSPLH

abundance: -
v_gene: TRBV28
j_gene: TRBJ2-1
len: 11
CDR3aa: ASSGGSYNEQF

abundance: -
v_gene: TRBV6-8
j_gene: TRBJ1-1
len: 13
CDR3aa: AIPMGVGRNTEAF

abundance: -
v_gene: TRBV28
j_gene: TRBJ2-7
len: 12
CDR3aa: ASSEDRGLYEQY

abundance: once
v_gene: TRBV13
j_gene: TRBJ2-5
len: 12
CDR3aa: ASSLDRLAWTQY

abundance: -
v_gene: TRBV18
j_gene: TRBJ2-5
len: 10
CDR3aa: ASSPLKETQY

abundance: -
v_gene: TRBV25-1
j_gene: TRBJ1-4
len: 13
CDR3aa: ATSQGTSTNEKLF

abundance: -
v_gene: TRBV19
j_gene: TRBJ1-1
len: 11
CDR3aa: ASSIYGNTEAF

abundance: -
v_gene: TRBV4-2
j_gene: TRBJ1-5
len: 13
CDR3aa: ASSQTLASSQPQH

abundance: few
v_gene: TRBV2
j_gene: TRBJ2-1
len: 14
CDR3aa: ASRDTGQGKFNEQF

abundance: -
v_gene: TRBV12-5
j_gene: TRBJ2-1
len: 15
CDR3aa: ASGLVLAGSSYNEQF

abundance: -
v_gene: TRBV2
j_gene: TRBJ2-3
len: 12
CDR3aa: ANSSGEHTDTQY

abundance: -
v_gene: TRBV6-1
j_gene: TRBJ2-5
len: 14
CDR3aa: ASSEPIQGLWETQY